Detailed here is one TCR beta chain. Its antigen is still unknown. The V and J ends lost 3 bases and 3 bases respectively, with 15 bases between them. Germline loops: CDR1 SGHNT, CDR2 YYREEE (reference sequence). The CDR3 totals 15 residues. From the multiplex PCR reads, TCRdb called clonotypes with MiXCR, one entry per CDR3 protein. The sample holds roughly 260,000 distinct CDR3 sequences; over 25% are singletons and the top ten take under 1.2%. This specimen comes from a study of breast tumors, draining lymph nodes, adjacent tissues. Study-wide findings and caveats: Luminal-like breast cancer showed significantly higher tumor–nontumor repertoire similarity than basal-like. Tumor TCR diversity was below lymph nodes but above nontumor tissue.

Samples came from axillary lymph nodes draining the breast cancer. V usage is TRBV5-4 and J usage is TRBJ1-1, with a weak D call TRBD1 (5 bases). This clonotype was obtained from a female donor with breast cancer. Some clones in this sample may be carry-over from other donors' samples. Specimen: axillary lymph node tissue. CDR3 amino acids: CASSSPREGYTEAFF. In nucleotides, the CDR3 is TGTGCCAGCAGCTCCCCCAGGGAGGGGTACACTGAAGCTTTCTTT.